The sequence of this TCR beta chain was determined in a study of cytomegalovirus exposure and HLA in healthy donors. Regarding the study as a whole: Reported results showed that the classifier diagnosed cytomegalovirus status with high specificity and sensitivity. The investigators catalogued some 150 TCR beta chains as cytomegalovirus-associated.

Notes on this clone: Its antigen is not known.

PCR used 60 Vbeta primers and 13 Jbeta primers. In the authors' methods: Among the unique TCR beta chains that a later analysis counted, about 86 million in all, roughly 9.9 million were shared. Profiling relied on immunoSEQ multiplex PCR, and the TCRdb table lists in-frame clones only, not all of them. From that table come the V and J calls and clone size; the DNA was used to work out D and trimming. The sample lists approximately 190,000 clones; approximately 87% were seen once. The CDR3 extends over 13 amino acids. Germline V gene data show CDR1 as SGHNT and CDR2 as YYREEE (reference sequence). The V gene lost 0 bases and the J gene lost 3 bases, with 4 bases spanning the gap.

This TCR came from a man aged 30-40 years in good health and CMV-seronegative. The V and J genes are TRBV5-4 and TRBJ1-5; D gene ambiguous. The sequencing sample was made of PBMCs. The CDR3 here is CASSLDTNQPQHF. CDR3 nucleotides: TGTGCCAGCAGCTTGGACACCAATCAGCCCCAGCATTTT.